The 8 T cell receptor beta chains presented below share a single source sample, sequenced in a study of beta chain features in type 1 diabetes. The study reverse transcribed the entire isolated RNA, so it sequenced expressed TCRB transcripts. The assay was immunoSEQ multiplex PCR, and TCRdb's table has in-frame clones only and misses some. This table has about 160,000 clones, roughly 8% appearing once. Their cognate antigens are unknown. General observations from the study: In every one of the four CD4+ subsets, TCRB CDR3s were moderately but significantly shorter in Type 1 diabetes patients.

The specimen sequenced was central memory CD4+ T cells from blood. Receptors originate from a young man with type 1 diabetes.

The chain links TRBV18 to TRBJ1-2, with 8 bases identical to TRBD1. The CDR3 covers 14 residues. V shed 2 bases and J 8 bases; nucleotides not matched to a gene: 7. CDR1 and CDR2 from the germline V gene are KGHSH and LQKENI. CDR3 loop: CASSPAGTGFGYTF. The CDR3, as DNA: TGTGCCAGCTCACCAGCCGGGACAGGTTTCGGCTACACCTTC.

The CDR3 DNA is TGCAGCGTCGGGGGACTTACGGGGGAGACCCAGTACTTC. This gives the protein CSVGGLTGETQYF. The chain carries TRBV29-1 and TRBJ2-5, with a weak D call TRBD2 (6 bases). Trimming stripped 6 bases from V and 5 bases from J, with 16 bases between. The CDR3 is made up of 13 amino acids. Germline CDR1 and CDR2: SQVTM and ANQGSEA.

The gene calls are TRBV30 and TRBJ2-7, with 8 positions matching TRBD1. Germline lookup yields CDR1 GTSNPN and CDR2 SVGIG (reference sequence). This CDR3 contains 14 residues. The J segment lost 5 bases and the V segment lost 4 bases, leaving 10 bases of the junction unmatched. DNA for the CDR3: TGTGCCTGGACCCAGGGGGCAAGGTTCCACGAGCAGTACTTC. It specifies CAWTQGARFHEQYF.

Of note for this clone: An end of the junction does not agree with germline; a read error may underlie this. The chain has TRBV30 and TRBJ2-7, with TRBD1 matching over 7 bases. The CDR3 is made up of 11 amino acids. Germline CDR1 GTSNPN, CDR2 SVGIG (reference sequence). The CDR3 loop is CAWSIWDRLSF. The CDR3 DNA reads TGTGCCTGGAGTATTTGGGACAGACTCTCCTTC.

The chain uses TRBV28 and TRBJ2-7; TRBD1 is a possible D gene (5 bases). The ends were cut back, 10 bases at V and 3 bases at J, with 13 bases in the middle. The CDR3 is made up of 12 amino acids. Looked up from germline, CDR1 is MDHEN and CDR2 is SYDVKM. DNA for the CDR3: TGTGCCACCGCGGACACCTTCTACGAGCAGTACTTC. Its translation is CATADTFYEQYF.

This clone was counted between two and nine times. This chain joins TRBV19 and TRBJ2-3, with 8 bases lining up with TRBD1. Germline CDR1 is LNHDA and CDR2 is SQIVND (reference sequence). The CDR3 is 15 residues long. J lost 5 bases, V lost 11 bases, and 15 bases had no gene match. Here the CDR3 DNA reads TGTGCCGCAGGAAATGTGGCAGGGGGCATAGATACGCAGTATTTT. It specifies CAAGNVAGGIDTQYF.

The genes are TRBV19 and TRBJ2-3; 9 bases line up with TRBD1. Trimming removed 5 bases from V and 4 bases from J; junction bases left unmatched: 7. This CDR3 contains 15 residues. Germline CDR1 and CDR2: LNHDA and SQIVND (reference sequence). This CDR3 reads CASSADRGSADTQYF. CDR3 DNA sequence: TGTGCCAGTAGTGCAGACAGGGGGAGCGCAGATACGCAGTATTTT. Variable domain in full (rest from reference TRBV19 and TRBJ2-3): DGGITQSPKYLFRKEGQNVTLSCEQNLNHDAMYWYRQDPGQGLRLIYYSQIVNDFQKGDIAEGYSVSREKKESFPLTVTSAQKNPTAFYLCASSADRGSADTQYFGPGTRLTVL.

V is TRBV5-1 and J is TRBJ1-1; D not resolved. CDR3 length equals 15 residues. Germline V gene lookup returns CDR1 SGHRS and CDR2 YFSETQ. Between the trimmed V and J ends, which lost 0 bases and 4 bases, there was a span of 13 bases. In nucleotides, the CDR3 is TGCGCCAGCAGCTTGGAATGGGGAGTAAGCACTGAAGCTTTCTTT. It encodes CASSLEWGVSTEAFF.